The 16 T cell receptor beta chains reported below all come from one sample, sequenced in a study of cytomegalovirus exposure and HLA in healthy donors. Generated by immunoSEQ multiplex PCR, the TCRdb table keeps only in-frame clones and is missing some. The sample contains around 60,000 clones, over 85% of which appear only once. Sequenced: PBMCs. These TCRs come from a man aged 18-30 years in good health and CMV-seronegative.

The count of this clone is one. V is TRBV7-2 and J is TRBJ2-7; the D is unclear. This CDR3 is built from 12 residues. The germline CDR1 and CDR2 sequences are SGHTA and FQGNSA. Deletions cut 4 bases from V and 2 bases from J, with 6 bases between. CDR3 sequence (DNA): TGTGCCAGCAGCTCGGGTCCCTACGAGCAGTACTTC. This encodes CASSSGPYEQYF.

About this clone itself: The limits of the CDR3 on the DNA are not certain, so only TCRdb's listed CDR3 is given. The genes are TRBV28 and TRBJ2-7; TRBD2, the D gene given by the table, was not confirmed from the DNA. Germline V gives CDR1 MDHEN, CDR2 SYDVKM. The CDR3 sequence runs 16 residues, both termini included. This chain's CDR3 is CASSSSTSGRSHEQYF.

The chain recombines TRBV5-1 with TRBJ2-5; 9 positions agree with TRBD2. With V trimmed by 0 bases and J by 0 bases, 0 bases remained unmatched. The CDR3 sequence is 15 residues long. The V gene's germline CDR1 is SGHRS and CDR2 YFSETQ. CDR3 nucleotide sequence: TGCGCCAGCAGCTTGGGACTAGCGGACCAAGAGACCCAGTACTTC. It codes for CASSLGLADQETQYF. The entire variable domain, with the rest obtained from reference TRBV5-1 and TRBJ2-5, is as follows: KAGVTQTPRYLIKTRGQQVTLSCSPISGHRSVSWYQQTPGQGLQFLFEYFSETQRNKGNFPGRFSGRQFSNSRSEMNVSTLELGDSALYLCASSLGLADQETQYFGPGTRLLVL.

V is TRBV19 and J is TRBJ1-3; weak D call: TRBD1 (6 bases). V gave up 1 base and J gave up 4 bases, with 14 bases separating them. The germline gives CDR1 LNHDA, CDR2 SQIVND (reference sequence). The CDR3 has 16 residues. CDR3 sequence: CASSIAAGAYGNTIYF. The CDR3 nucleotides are TGTGCCAGTAGTATAGCGGCAGGGGCGTACGGAAACACCATATATTTT.

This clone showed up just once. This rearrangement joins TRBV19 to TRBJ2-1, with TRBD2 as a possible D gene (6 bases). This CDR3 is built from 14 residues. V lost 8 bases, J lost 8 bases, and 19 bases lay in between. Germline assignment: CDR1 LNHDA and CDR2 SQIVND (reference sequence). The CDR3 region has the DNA TGTGCCAGTCCCCCTCGGCAGGGAGGCGATGAGCAGTTCTTC. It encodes CASPPRQGGDEQFF. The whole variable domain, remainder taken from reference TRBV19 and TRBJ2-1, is DGGITQSPKYLFRKEGQNVTLSCEQNLNHDAMYWYRQDPGQGLRLIYYSQIVNDFQKGDIAEGYSVSREKKESFPLTVTSAQKNPTAFYLCASPPRQGGDEQFFGPGTRLTVL.

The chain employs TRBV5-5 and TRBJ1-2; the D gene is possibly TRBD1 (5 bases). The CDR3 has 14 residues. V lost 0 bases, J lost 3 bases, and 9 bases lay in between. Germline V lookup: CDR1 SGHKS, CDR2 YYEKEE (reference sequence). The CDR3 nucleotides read TGTGCCAGCAGCTTGGAGCGCAGGGACTATGGCTACACCTTC. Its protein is CASSLERRDYGYTF.

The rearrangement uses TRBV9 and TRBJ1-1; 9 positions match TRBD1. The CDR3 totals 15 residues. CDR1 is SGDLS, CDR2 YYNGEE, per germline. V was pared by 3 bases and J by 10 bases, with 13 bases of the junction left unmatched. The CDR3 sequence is CASSAPGQGPMGAFF. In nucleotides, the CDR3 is TGTGCCAGCAGCGCACCAGGACAGGGGCCCATGGGAGCTTTCTTT.

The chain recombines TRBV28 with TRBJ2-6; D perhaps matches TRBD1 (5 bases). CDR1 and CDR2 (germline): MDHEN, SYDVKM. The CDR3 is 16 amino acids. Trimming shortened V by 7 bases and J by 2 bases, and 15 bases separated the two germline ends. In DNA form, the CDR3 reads TGTGCCAGCACCCCAGGGTGGGGCGCTGGGGCCAACGTCCTGACTTTC. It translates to CASTPGWGAGANVLTF. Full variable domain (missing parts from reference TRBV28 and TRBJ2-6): DVKVTQSSRYLVKRTGEKVFLECVQDMDHENMFWYRQDPGLGLRLIYFSYDVKMKEKGDIPEGYSVSREKKERFSLILESASTNQTSMYLCASTPGWGAGANVLTFGAGSRLTVL.

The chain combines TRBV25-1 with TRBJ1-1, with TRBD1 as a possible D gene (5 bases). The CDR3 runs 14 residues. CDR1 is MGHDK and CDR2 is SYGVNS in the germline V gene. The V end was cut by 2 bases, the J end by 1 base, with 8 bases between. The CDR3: CASSEAGKNTEAFF. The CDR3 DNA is TGTGCCAGCAGTGAAGCAGGGAAGAACACTGAAGCTTTCTTT.

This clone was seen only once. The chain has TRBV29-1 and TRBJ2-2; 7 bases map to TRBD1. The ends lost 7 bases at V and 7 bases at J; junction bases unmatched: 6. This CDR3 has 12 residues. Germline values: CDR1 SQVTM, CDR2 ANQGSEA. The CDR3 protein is CSGGTDGGELFF. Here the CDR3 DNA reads TGCAGCGGGGGGACAGACGGCGGGGAGCTGTTTTTT.

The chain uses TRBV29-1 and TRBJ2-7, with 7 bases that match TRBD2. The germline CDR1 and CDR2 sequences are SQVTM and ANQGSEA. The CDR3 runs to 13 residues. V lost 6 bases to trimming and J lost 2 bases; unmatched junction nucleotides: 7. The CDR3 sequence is CSVQRESAYEQYF. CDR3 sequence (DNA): TGCAGCGTCCAGCGGGAATCAGCCTACGAGCAGTACTTC.

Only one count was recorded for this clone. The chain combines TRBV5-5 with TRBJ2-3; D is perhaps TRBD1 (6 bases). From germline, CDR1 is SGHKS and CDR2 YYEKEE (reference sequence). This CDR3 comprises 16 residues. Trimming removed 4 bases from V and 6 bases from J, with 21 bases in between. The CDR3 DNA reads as TGTGCCAGCAGCGACCTGCCAGGGGCCGAGAGGGATACGCAGTATTTT. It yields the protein CASSDLPGAERDTQYF.

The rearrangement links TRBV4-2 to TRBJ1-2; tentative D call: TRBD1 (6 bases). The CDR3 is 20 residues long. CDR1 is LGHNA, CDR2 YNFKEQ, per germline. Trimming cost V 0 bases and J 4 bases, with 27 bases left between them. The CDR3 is CASSQEEGGHPRTYSYGYTF. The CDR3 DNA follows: TGTGCCAGCAGCCAAGAAGAGGGGGGGCACCCACGCACCTACTCCTATGGCTACACCTTC.

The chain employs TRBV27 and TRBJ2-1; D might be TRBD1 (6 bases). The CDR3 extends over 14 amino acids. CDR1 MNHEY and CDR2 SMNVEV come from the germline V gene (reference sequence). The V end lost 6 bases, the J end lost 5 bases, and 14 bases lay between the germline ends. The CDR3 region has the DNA TGTGCCAGCAGCAGACAGGTGCCCAACAATGAGCAGTTCTTC. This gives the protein CASSRQVPNNEQFF.

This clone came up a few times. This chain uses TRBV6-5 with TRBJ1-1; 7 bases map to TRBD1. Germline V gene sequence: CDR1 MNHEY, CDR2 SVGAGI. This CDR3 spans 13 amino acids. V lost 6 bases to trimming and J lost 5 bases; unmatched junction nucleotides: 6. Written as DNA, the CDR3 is TGTGCCAGCAGCCAGACAGGGAGGACTGAAGCTTTCTTT. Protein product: CASSQTGRTEAFF.

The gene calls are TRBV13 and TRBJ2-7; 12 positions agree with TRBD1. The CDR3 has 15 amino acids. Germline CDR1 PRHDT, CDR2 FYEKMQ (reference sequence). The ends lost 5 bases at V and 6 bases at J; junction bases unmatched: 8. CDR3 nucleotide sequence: TGTGCCAGCAGCCCACCCCGGGACAGGGGGCGCGAGCAGTACTTC. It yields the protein CASSPPRDRGREQYF.